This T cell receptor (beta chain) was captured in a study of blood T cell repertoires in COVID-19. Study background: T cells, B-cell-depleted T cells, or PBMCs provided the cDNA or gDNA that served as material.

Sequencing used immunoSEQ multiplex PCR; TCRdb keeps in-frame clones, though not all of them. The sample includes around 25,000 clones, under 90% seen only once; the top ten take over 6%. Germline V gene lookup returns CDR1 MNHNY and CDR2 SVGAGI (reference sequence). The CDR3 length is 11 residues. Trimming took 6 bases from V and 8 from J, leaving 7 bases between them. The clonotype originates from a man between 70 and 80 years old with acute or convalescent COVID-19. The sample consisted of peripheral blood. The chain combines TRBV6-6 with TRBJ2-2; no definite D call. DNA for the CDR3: TGTGCCAGCAGCTCCTCGGGGGAGCTGTTTTTT. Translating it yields CASSSSGELFF.